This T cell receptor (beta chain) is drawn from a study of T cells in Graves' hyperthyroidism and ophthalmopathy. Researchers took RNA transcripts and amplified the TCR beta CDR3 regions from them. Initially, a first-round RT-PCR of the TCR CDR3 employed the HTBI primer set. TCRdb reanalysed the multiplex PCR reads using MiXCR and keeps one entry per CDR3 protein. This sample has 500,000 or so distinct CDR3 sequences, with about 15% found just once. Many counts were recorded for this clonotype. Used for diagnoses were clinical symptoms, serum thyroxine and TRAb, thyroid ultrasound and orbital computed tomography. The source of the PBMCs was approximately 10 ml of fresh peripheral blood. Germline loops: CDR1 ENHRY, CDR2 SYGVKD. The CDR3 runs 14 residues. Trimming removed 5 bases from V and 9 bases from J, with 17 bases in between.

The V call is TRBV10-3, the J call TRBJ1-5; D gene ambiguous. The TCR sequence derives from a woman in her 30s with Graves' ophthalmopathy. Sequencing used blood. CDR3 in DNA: TGTGCCATCAGTAAGGGCGCCACCGGCGCGCCCCAGCATTTT. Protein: CAISKGATGAPQHF.